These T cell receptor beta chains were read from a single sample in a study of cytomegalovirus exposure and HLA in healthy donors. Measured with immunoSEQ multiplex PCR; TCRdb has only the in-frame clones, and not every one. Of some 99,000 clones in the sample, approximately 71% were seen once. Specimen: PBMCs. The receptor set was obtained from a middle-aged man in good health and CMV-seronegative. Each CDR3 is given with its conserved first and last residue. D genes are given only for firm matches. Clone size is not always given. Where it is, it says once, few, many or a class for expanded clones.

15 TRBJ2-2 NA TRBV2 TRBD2 CASKVLAGPTGELFF TGTGCCAGCAAAGTACTAGCGGGGCCTACCGGGGAGCTGTTTTTT
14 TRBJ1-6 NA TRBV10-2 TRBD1 CASSEEGAGSPLHF TGCGCCAGCAGTGAGGAGGGGGCAGGTTCACCCCTCCACTTT
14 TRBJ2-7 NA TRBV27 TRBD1 CASSLVGTGDLEYF TGTGCCAGCAGTTTAGTCGGGACAGGGGACTTGGAGTACTTC
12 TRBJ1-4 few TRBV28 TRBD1 CATRQGNEKLFF TGTGCCACCAGACAGGGGAATGAAAAACTGTTTTTT
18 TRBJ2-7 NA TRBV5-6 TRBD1 CASSIWDRGSAFSYEQYF TGTGCCAGCAGCATATGGGACAGGGGTTCGGCGTTCTCCTACGAGCAGTACTTC
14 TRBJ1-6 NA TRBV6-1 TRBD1 CASSDRDRNSPLHF TGTGCCAGCAGTGACCGGGACAGGAATTCACCCCTCCACTTT
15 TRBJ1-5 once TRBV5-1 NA CASRAGPGSNQPQHF TGCGCCAGCAGGGCCGGCCCAGGGAGCAATCAGCCCCAGCATTTT
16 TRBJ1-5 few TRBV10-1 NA CASRGTRGVSNQPQHF TGCGCCAGCAGGGGGACTAGGGGGGTTAGCAATCAGCCCCAGCATTTT
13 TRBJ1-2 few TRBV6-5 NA CASSATEGYGYTF TGTGCCAGCAGTGCCACGGAGGGGTATGGCTACACCTTC
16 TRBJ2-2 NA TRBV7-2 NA CASSPQGPPNTGELFF TGTGCCAGCAGCCCCCAGGGTCCTCCGAACACCGGGGAGCTGTTTTTT
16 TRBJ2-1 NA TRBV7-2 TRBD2 CASSPRLAGGVREQFF TGTGCCAGCAGCCCCCGCTTAGCGGGGGGGGTCAGGGAGCAGTTCTTC
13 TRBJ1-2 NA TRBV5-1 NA CASSLDRLYSYTF TGCGCCAGCAGCTTGGACAGGTTGTATAGCTACACCTTC
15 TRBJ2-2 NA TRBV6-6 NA CASSGLAEVTGELFF TGTGCCAGCAGTGGCCTAGCTGAAGTTACCGGGGAGCTGTTTTTT
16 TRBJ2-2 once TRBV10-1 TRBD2 CASGTSGGRATGELFF TGCGCCAGTGGGACTAGCGGGGGGCGGGCCACCGGGGAGCTGTTTTTT